Below, 29 T cell receptor beta chains from the same sample are listed, as sequenced in a study of OX40 agonist ivuxolimab in advanced cancers. Sequencing was performed with immunoSEQ multiplex PCR; in TCRdb, only in-frame clones are kept and a portion is missing. This sample has about 49,000 clones, with 85% found just once. Here the sequenced sample was CD4+ or CD8+ T cells sorted from blood, taken in a trial of the OX40 agonist ivuxolimab. These TCRs come from an adult with an advanced solid tumor such as melanoma, head and neck, liver or kidney cancer.

This clone was recorded only once. The rearrangement links TRBV12-2 to TRBJ2-3; TRBD2 is taken as the D call from the table, unchecked against the DNA. TRBV12-2 is marked as a pseudogene. CDR3 length equals 18 residues. CDR3 DNA: TGTGCAAGTCGCTTAGCGCCGGCACGGACTAAAGGCACAGATACGCAGTATTTT. It translates to CASRLAPARTKGTDTQYF.

This sequence joins TRBV7-8 and TRBJ1-5; TRBD1 matches 9 bases. CDR3 length equals 14 residues. V lost 1 base and J lost 7; bases outside the gene matches: 2. The germline V gene encodes CDR1 SGHVS and CDR2 FQNEAQ. The CDR3: CASSLGDRDQPQHF. In DNA form, the CDR3 reads TGTGCCAGCAGCTTAGGGGACAGGGACCAGCCCCAGCATTTT.

The CDR3 reads CASGPRNGLREQYF. The CDR3 bases are TGTGCCAGCGGACCCCGCAATGGGCTCAGGGAGCAGTACTTC. This sequence joins TRBV7-9 and TRBJ2-7; D gene uncertain. V lost 8 bases, J lost 7 bases, and 21 bases lay in between. Germline assignment: CDR1 SEHNR and CDR2 FQNEAQ (reference sequence). This CDR3 has 14 residues.

The chain is built from TRBV29-1 and TRBJ2-1; D is possibly TRBD1 (6 bases). CDR3 length: 12 residues. V gave up 4 bases and J gave up 10 bases, with 14 bases separating them. Germline assignment: CDR1 SQVTM and CDR2 ANQGSEA. The CDR3 reads CSVGPPTGEQFF. The CDR3 DNA is TGCAGCGTTGGTCCCCCGACAGGCGAGCAGTTCTTC.

This clone was picked up one time. The rearrangement links TRBV7-9 to TRBJ2-1, with TRBD1 identical over 7 bases. This CDR3 contains 13 residues. The V segment lost 5 bases and the J segment 5 bases; nucleotides outside the gene matches: 3. From germline, CDR1 is SEHNR and CDR2 FQNEAQ (reference sequence). The CDR3 nucleotides read TGTGCCAGCAGCCGACAGGGTAACAATGAGCAGTTCTTC. Amino acids: CASSRQGNNEQFF.

CDR3 residues: CASGGRDNQPQHF. The CDR3 DNA follows: TGTGCCAGCGGGGGGAGGGACAATCAGCCCCAGCATTTT. The gene calls are TRBV6-5 and TRBJ1-5; a weak D match, TRBD1 (5 bases). This CDR3 contains 13 residues. V was cut by 8 bases and J by 3 bases, with 11 bases left in between. The germline gives CDR1 MNHEY, CDR2 SVGAGI.

This clone was seen only once. The chain links TRBV19 to TRBJ2-7; 9 nucleotides match TRBD2. Germline CDR1 is LNHDA and CDR2 is SQIVND (reference sequence). V was clipped by 6 bases and J by 1 base; unmatched bases: 7. This CDR3 region has 15 residues. The CDR3 here is CASSETSGFSYEQYF. CDR3 DNA: TGTGCCAGTAGCGAGACTAGCGGCTTTTCCTACGAGCAGTACTTC.

This clone was detected once. V gene TRBV6-1 combines with J gene TRBJ2-7; D assignment may be TRBD1 or TRBD2 (5 bases each). The CDR3 is 15 residues long. Germline V CDR1 and CDR2: MNHNS, SASEGT. Trimming pared 1 base from V and 6 bases from J, leaving 16 bases between. This CDR3 reads CASSEVAREFIEQYV. CDR3 DNA: TGTGCCAGCAGTGAAGTAGCCAGGGAGTTTATCGAGCAGTACGTC.

The chain is built from TRBV19 and TRBJ2-7; perhaps D is TRBD1 or TRBD2 (5 bases each). This CDR3 is 17 amino acids long. The germline V gene encodes CDR1 LNHDA and CDR2 SQIVND (reference sequence). Trimming removed 4 bases from V and 5 bases from J, with 24 bases in between. The DNA of the CDR3 is TGTGCCAGTAGTACTCGTTCCGGGGCAGGTCCATCCGACGAGCAGTACTTC. Its translation is CASSTRSGAGPSDEQYF. The full variable domain, with the rest looked up from reference TRBV19 and TRBJ2-7, is DGGITQSPKYLFRKEGQNVTLSCEQNLNHDAMYWYRQDPGQGLRLIYYSQIVNDFQKGDIAEGYSVSREKKESFPLTVTSAQKNPTAFYLCASSTRSGAGPSDEQYFGPGTRLTVT.

This clone was found a few times. The rearrangement uses TRBV6-5 and TRBJ2-4; 9 positions agree with TRBD1. CDR3 length: 14 residues. CDR1 and CDR2 (germline): MNHEY, SVGAGI. J gave up 6 bases and V 7 bases, and 7 bases lay outside the gene matches. DNA of the CDR3: TGTGCCAGCACTCCAACAGGGGGCACAAACATTCAGTACTTC. Protein product: CASTPTGGTNIQYF.

The rearrangement links TRBV6-1 to TRBJ2-3, with a possible D match to TRBD1 (6 bases). This CDR3 is built from 15 residues. Germline-derived CDR1 and CDR2 are MNHNS and SASEGT. The V and J ends lost 4 bases and 2 bases respectively, with 13 bases between them. The CDR3: CASSGYRASTDTQYF. The CDR3 DNA sequence: TGTGCCAGCAGTGGTTACAGGGCATCCACAGATACGCAGTATTTT.

The J gene is TRBJ2-3, the V gene TRBV7-2; D uncertain. CDR3 length: 14 residues. V was clipped by 1 base and J by 2 bases, with 7 bases between them. The germline gives CDR1 SGHTA, CDR2 FQGNSA. The CDR3 bases are TGTGCCAGCAGCTTAGAGGGATACACAGATACGCAGTATTTT. Translated, it gives CASSLEGYTDTQYF.

The chain couples TRBV15 to TRBJ1-4, with D unresolved. The CDR3 contains 13 residues. The V gene lost 9 bases and the J gene lost 8 bases, with 16 bases spanning the gap. Germline CDR1 LNHNV, CDR2 YYDKDF (reference sequence). The CDR3 DNA sequence: TGTGCCACTTCGCCAGAGGGCAGGGAAAAACTGTTTTTT. Translating it yields CATSPEGREKLFF.

This chain joins TRBV4-3 and TRBJ1-5; no reliable D call. Germline lookup yields CDR1 LGHNA and CDR2 YSLEER. V was pared by 4 bases and J by 1 base, with 5 bases between. The length of the CDR3 is 13 residues. The CDR3 is CASSLDSNQPQHF. The DNA for the CDR3 is TGCGCCAGCAGCCTGGACAGCAATCAGCCCCAGCATTTT.

V gene TRBV5-1 combines with J gene TRBJ1-6; D is undetermined. V was trimmed by 0 bases and J by 2 bases, leaving 9 bases between them. The germline V gene has CDR1 SGHRS and CDR2 YFSETQ. The CDR3 extends over 16 amino acids. This chain's CDR3 is CASSLGPLAYNSPLHF. CDR3 DNA sequence: TGCGCCAGCAGCTTGGGACCTCTAGCCTATAATTCACCCCTCCACTTT.

The rearrangement uses TRBV2 and TRBJ1-4; a possible D gene is TRBD1 (5 bases). Germline loops: CDR1 SNHLY, CDR2 FYNNEI. Deletions cut 4 bases from V and 8 bases from J, with 8 bases between. The CDR3 loop spans 12 amino acids. The chain's CDR3 is CASSGDLEKLFF. The CDR3 nucleotides read TGTGCCAGCAGTGGGGACCTAGAAAAACTGTTTTTT.

The rearrangement uses TRBV5-1 and TRBJ2-5, with D perhaps TRBD2 (6 bases). Germline CDR1 reads SGHRS; CDR2 reads YFSETQ. This CDR3 comprises 15 residues. Between the trimmed V and J ends, which lost 4 bases and 1 base, there was a span of 14 bases. CDR3 region: CASSPYGGVQETQYF. The CDR3, as DNA: TGCGCCAGCAGCCCATATGGAGGGGTCCAAGAGACCCAGTACTTC.

The chain uses TRBV9 and TRBJ2-1, with 11 positions matching TRBD2. The germline gives CDR1 SGDLS, CDR2 YYNGEE. The CDR3 is 17 residues long. Losses at the gene ends were 3 bases for V and 3 bases for J; bases not matched to a gene: 8. DNA for the CDR3: TGTGCCAGCAGCGGCCCCCTAGCGGGGGGCATCTACAATGAGCAGTTCTTC. Residues: CASSGPLAGGIYNEQFF.

Note on this clone: Other nucleotide sequences in the sample specify the same CDR3. V is TRBV5-1 and J is TRBJ2-3; 14 nucleotides match TRBD2. This CDR3 is 17 amino acids long. Unmatched junction bases numbered 1, after V lost 0 bases and J lost 1 base. Germline V lookup: CDR1 SGHRS, CDR2 YFSETQ. This chain's CDR3 is CASSLAGLAGGTDTQYF. CDR3 sequence (DNA): TGCGCCAGCAGCTTGGCGGGACTAGCGGGGGGCACAGATACGCAGTATTTT.

The V and J genes are TRBV11-2 and TRBJ2-7; 7 bases match TRBD1. Germline CDR1 reads SGHAT; CDR2 reads FQNNGV. The CDR3 covers 14 residues. J lost 2 bases, V lost 3 bases, and 4 bases had no gene match. CDR3 DNA: TGTGCCAGCAGCTTCGGACAGGCCGCCTACGAGCAGTACTTC. As protein: CASSFGQAAYEQYF. Based on the CDR3 plus reference TRBV11-2 and TRBJ2-7, the full variable domain is EAGVAQSPRYKIIEKRQSVAFWCNPISGHATLYWYQQILGQGPKLLIQFQNNGVVDDSQLPKDRFSAERLKGVDSTLKIQPAKLEDSAVYLCASSFGQAAYEQYFGPGTRLTVT.

About this clone: This sample also contains other DNA sequences that code for the same CDR3. The chain links TRBV9 to TRBJ1-1; D is ambiguous. This CDR3 spans 13 amino acids. The V gene lost 0 bases and the J gene lost 4 bases, with 7 bases spanning the gap. Germline V gene lookup returns CDR1 SGDLS and CDR2 YYNGEE. CDR3: CASSVGGSTEAFF. In DNA form, the CDR3 reads TGTGCCAGCAGCGTAGGGGGTAGCACTGAAGCTTTCTTT. Full variable domain (remainder filled in from reference TRBV9 and TRBJ1-1): DSGVTQTPKHLITATGQRVTLRCSPRSGDLSVYWYQQSLDQGLQFLIQYYNGEERAKGNILERFSAQQFPDLHSELNLSSLELGDSALYFCASSVGGSTEAFFGQGTRLTVV.

V and J are TRBV13 and TRBJ2-7; D remains unclear. The CDR3 has 13 residues. V lost 5 bases, J lost 2 bases, and 10 bases lay in between. CDR1 and CDR2 (germline): PRHDT, FYEKMQ (reference sequence). CDR3 sequence reads: CASSPRKAYEQYV. CDR3 bases: TGTGCCAGCAGCCCTCGGAAGGCCTACGAGCAGTACGTC.

A single count supports this clone. The chain couples TRBV27 to TRBJ2-3; 7 bases fit TRBD1. The CDR3 totals 15 residues. The junction had 6 bases not matched to a gene; V was cut back by 5 bases and J by 1 base. Germline V gene lookup returns CDR1 MNHEY and CDR2 SMNVEV (reference sequence). Here the CDR3 reads CASSTGTVGTDTQYF. The DNA for the CDR3 is TGTGCCAGCAGTACCGGGACAGTAGGCACAGATACGCAGTATTTT.

This chain connects TRBV7-9 to TRBJ1-3; D remains ambiguous. This CDR3 contains 16 residues. The germline CDR1 and CDR2 sequences are SEHNR and FQNEAQ (reference sequence). The ends were cut back, 4 bases at V and 0 bases at J, with 13 bases in the middle. The CDR3 reads CASSSLLGPSGNTIYF. CDR3 bases: TGTGCCAGCAGCTCCTTGCTGGGCCCCTCTGGAAACACCATATATTTT.

The CDR3 here is CASSQDYRDRGIDGYTF. The CDR3 region has the DNA TGCGCCAGCAGCCAAGACTACCGGGACAGGGGGATTGATGGCTACACCTTC. This chain connects TRBV4-3 to TRBJ1-2; TRBD1 matches at 11 bases. The junction had 9 bases not matched to a gene; V was cut back by 0 bases and J by 6 bases. In germline, CDR1 is LGHNA, CDR2 YSLEER. The CDR3 runs 17 residues.

This clone was picked up a small number of times. J is TRBJ1-2 and V is TRBV14, with D perhaps TRBD1 (6 bases). The CDR3 runs to 17 residues. The germline gives CDR1 SGHDN, CDR2 FVKESK. The V end was cut by 1 base, the J end by 6 bases, with 21 bases between. The CDR3 loop reads CASSQVNARGSSDGYTF. For the CDR3, the DNA is TGTGCCAGCAGCCAAGTTAACGCCAGGGGAAGTAGTGATGGCTACACCTTC.

In DNA form, the CDR3 reads TGTGCCAGCAGCTATCTACAGGGATTGAACACTGAAGCTTTCTTT. This gives the protein CASSYLQGLNTEAFF. This chain connects TRBV13 to TRBJ1-1, with a weak D call TRBD1 (6 bases). Trimming shortened V by 4 bases and J by 0 bases, and 12 bases separated the two germline ends. The CDR3 is 15 residues long. In germline, CDR1 is PRHDT, CDR2 FYEKMQ (reference sequence).

J is TRBJ2-7 and V is TRBV28; weak D call: TRBD1 (5 bases). CDR3 size: 14 residues. V lost 6 bases, J lost 3 bases, and 15 bases lay in between. In germline, CDR1 is MDHEN, CDR2 SYDVKM. CDR3 sequence: CASSAYRIHYEQYF. CDR3 coding DNA: TGTGCCAGCAGCGCCTACAGGATTCACTACGAGCAGTACTTC.

The chain is built from TRBV4-2 and TRBJ2-4; D gene ambiguous. CDR3 length: 15 amino acids. Germline V gene lookup returns CDR1 LGHNA and CDR2 YNFKEQ. Trimming stripped 4 bases from V and 0 bases from J, with 10 bases between. CDR3 nucleotides: TGTGCCAGCAGCCCCGGGTCGGTAGCCAAAAACATTCAGTACTTC. Translated, it gives CASSPGSVAKNIQYF.